The entry below describes one TCR beta chain. Germline V gene data show CDR1 as ENHRY and CDR2 as SYGVKD. V lost 6 bases and J 4 bases, leaving 12 bases between the germline ends. This CDR3 spans 13 amino acids. The sample comes from a study of T cells in Graves' hyperthyroidism and ophthalmopathy. RNA transcripts gave rise to amplified TCR beta CDR3 regions. First-round RT-PCR targeting the TCR CDR3 was performed with the HTBI primer set. TCRdb independently ran MiXCR on the multiplex PCR reads; one entry per CDR3 protein. In the table there are 380,000 or so distinct CDR3 sequences, about 14% of which are singletons.

The chain employs TRBV10-3 and TRBJ1-2, with D perhaps TRBD1 (6 bases). Sequencing used blood. The clonotype comes from a young man with Graves' hyperthyroidism that later progressed to Graves' ophthalmopathy. The CDR3 region has the DNA TGTGCCATCAGGGGAACAGGGAGCTATGGCTACACCTTC. Translating gives CAIRGTGSYGYTF.